One and the same sample provided the 9 T cell receptor beta chains below, sequenced in a study of CD8 T cells in ankylosing spondylitis. A single record per CDR3 protein comes from TCRdb applying MiXCR to the 5' RACE reads. The sample includes roughly 230,000 distinct CDR3 sequences, more than 15% seen only once; the top ten take 25% to 40%. The sequenced sample was blood, either unsorted or a sorted T cell fraction (not recorded which). These receptors originate from a male donor with ankylosing spondylitis or in good health (not recorded which).

The chain links TRBV19 to TRBJ2-7; 7 nucleotides align to TRBD2. Germline assignment: CDR1 LNHDA and CDR2 SQIVND (reference sequence). V dropped 7 bases and J dropped 1; count of bases not matched to a gene: 7. This CDR3 comprises 14 residues. The CDR3 sequence is CASKSGRGSYEQYF. CDR3 DNA: TGTGCCAGTAAGTCGGGGCGGGGGTCCTACGAGCAGTACTTC.

This clonotype appeared once. This chain uses TRBV11-1 with TRBJ2-5; D not resolved. Trimming removed 5 bases from V and 0 bases from J, with 10 bases in between. The V gene's germline CDR1 is SGHAT and CDR2 FQDESV (reference sequence). The CDR3 spans 14 residues. The CDR3 DNA follows: TGTGCCAGCAGCCTAACAGCGTACCAAGAGACCCAGTACTTC. Its translation is CASSLTAYQETQYF.

This sequence joins TRBV27 and TRBJ2-1; 8 bases fit TRBD1. V was pared by 4 bases and J by 7 bases, with 6 bases of the junction left unmatched. Germline V gene sequence: CDR1 MNHEY, CDR2 SMNVEV (reference sequence). The CDR3 spans 14 residues. CDR3 amino acids: CASSSSTGENEQFF. DNA for the CDR3: TGTGCCAGCAGTTCCTCGACAGGGGAAAATGAGCAGTTCTTC.

This chain connects TRBV11-3 to TRBJ2-1, with TRBD2 matching 8 bases. CDR1 and CDR2 (germline): SGHNT, YENEEA. With 1 base clipped from V and 9 bases from J, the junction kept 2 bases outside the gene matches. The CDR3 has 13 amino acids. CDR3 residues: CASSLAAGGEQFF. Here the CDR3 DNA reads TGTGCCAGCAGCTTAGCTGCGGGGGGTGAGCAGTTCTTC.

The chain employs TRBV12-3 or TRBV12-4 and TRBJ2-2; the match to TRBD2 covers 9 bases. With V trimmed by 6 bases and J by 4 bases, 3 bases remained unmatched. The CDR3 is 14 amino acids. The DNA for the CDR3 is TGTGCCAGCAGGACTAGCGGTAGCACCGGGGAGCTGTTTTTT. The encoded protein is CASRTSGSTGELFF.

This clonotype was counted at least ten times. The J gene is TRBJ2-2, the V gene TRBV29-1; D possibly corresponds to TRBD2 (5 bases). V shed 5 bases and J shed 1 base, with 5 bases lying between them. CDR3 length: 12 residues. The germline V gene has CDR1 SQVTM and CDR2 ANQGSEA. As DNA, the CDR3 is TGCAGCGTTCGGGGGAACACCGGGGAGCTGTTTTTT. This codes for CSVRGNTGELFF.

This chain links TRBV7-6 with TRBJ2-5, with a possible D match to TRBD2 (6 bases). The V and J ends lost 0 bases and 4 bases respectively, with 9 bases between them. Looked up from germline, CDR1 is SGHVS and CDR2 is FNYEAQ. This CDR3 contains 14 residues. The CDR3 loop is CASSLAGGRETQYF. The DNA for the CDR3 is TGTGCCAGCAGCTTAGCTGGAGGGAGAGAGACCCAGTACTTC. The entire variable domain, with the rest obtained from reference TRBV7-6 and TRBJ2-5, is as follows: GAGVSQSPRYKVTKRGQDVALRCDPISGHVSLYWYRQALGQGPEFLTYFNYEAQQDKSGLPNDRFSAERPEGSISTLTIQRTEQRDSAMYRCASSLAGGRETQYFGPGTRLLVL.

V gene TRBV5-1 combines with J gene TRBJ2-7; 7 bases agree with TRBD1. V lost 5 bases to trimming and J lost 0 bases; unmatched junction nucleotides: 2. Germline V gene data show CDR1 as SGHRS and CDR2 as YFSETQ. The CDR3 is made up of 13 amino acids. CDR3 region: CASRDRPSYEQYF. The CDR3 DNA sequence: TGCGCCAGCAGGGACAGGCCCTCCTACGAGCAGTACTTC.

The chain has TRBV12-3 or TRBV12-4 and TRBJ2-5; tentatively, D is TRBD1 (5 bases). The CDR3 is made up of 14 amino acids. V was clipped by 5 bases and J by 4 bases, with 14 bases between them. This CDR3 reads CASSPAGQGETQYF. The CDR3 coding sequence is TGTGCCAGCAGTCCTGCTGGCCAGGGAGAGACCCAGTACTTC.